The 31 T cell receptor beta chains given below trace back to one sample, sequenced in a study of glioma-infiltrating T cells after dendritic cell vaccination (dated by TCRdb to between 2015 and 2016). The time point label on this specimen signifies: after dendritic cell vaccination, including at tumor progression/relapse. Library construction relied on the immunoSEQ multiplex PCR assay. What TCRdb holds here is the immuneACCESS table cut down to in-frame rearrangements. Part of the clones is not present; checked against another copy, under half of the missing clones reflect an unresolved V gene, and the others are unexplained. For this sample the table gives 65,000 or so clones, of which approximately 86% were detected only once. The ten most abundant clones make up more than 9% of the sample. Sequenced here: blood, sampled after dendritic cell vaccination. Source of these receptors: a human donor with glioblastoma.

The gene calls are TRBV4-2 and TRBJ1-2, with 7 bases that match TRBD1. The CDR3 consists of 18 residues. Germline V gene lookup returns CDR1 LGHNA and CDR2 YNFKEQ. Trimming at V came to 3 bases and at J to 4 bases, leaving 17 bases not matched to a gene. CDR3 sequence reads: CASSHETDRALPPYGYTF. The CDR3 bases are TGTGCCAGCAGCCACGAAACCGACAGGGCCCTTCCTCCCTATGGCTACACCTTC.

A note on this clone: One end of the junction is discordant with germline, which a read error may explain. The V and J genes are TRBV7-7 and TRBJ2-1; the match to TRBD2 covers 10 bases. This CDR3 region has 14 residues. CDR1 is SSHAT and CDR2 is FNYEAQ in the germline V gene (reference sequence). CDR3: CASSPGLAENEQFF. The CDR3 DNA reads as TGTGCTAGCAGCCCCGGACTAGCGGAGAATGAGCAGTTCTTC.

The CDR3 nucleotides read TGTGCCAGCAGTCCAACAGGGGAAGGCTACACCTTC. Protein: CASSPTGEGYTF. The V gene is TRBV6-5, the J gene TRBJ1-2; 7 bases map to TRBD1. Germline CDR1 reads MNHEY; CDR2 reads SVGAGI. The CDR3 has 12 amino acids. Trimming cost V 5 bases and J 8 bases; bases outside gene matches: 5.

This chain joins TRBV6-6 and TRBJ2-7; D may be TRBD1 (5 bases). The V and J ends lost 8 bases and 2 bases respectively, with 13 bases between them. The length of the CDR3 is 13 residues. The germline V gene has CDR1 MNHNY and CDR2 SVGAGI (reference sequence). The chain's CDR3 is CASRGQGAYEQYF. The DNA of the CDR3 is TGTGCCAGCCGAGGCCAGGGTGCCTACGAGCAGTACTTC.

V is TRBV6-5 and J is TRBJ2-5; D ambiguous. Trimming stripped 2 bases from V and 2 bases from J, with 9 bases between. This CDR3 spans 14 amino acids. CDR1 MNHEY and CDR2 SVGAGI come from the germline V gene. The CDR3 protein is CASSYGQVQETQYF. The CDR3 nucleotides are TGTGCCAGCAGTTACGGCCAGGTGCAAGAGACCCAGTACTTC.

The rearrangement links TRBV18 to TRBJ1-1; D perhaps matches TRBD1 (6 bases). The V gene lost 1 base and the J gene lost 4 bases, with 13 bases spanning the gap. This CDR3 has 15 residues. From germline, CDR1 is KGHSH and CDR2 LQKENI. The CDR3 DNA follows: TGTGCCAGCTCACCACTACAGGGTAAGGGCACTGAAGCTTTCTTT. Translation: CASSPLQGKGTEAFF. Combining the CDR3 with reference TRBV18 and TRBJ1-1 gives the whole variable domain NAGVMQNPRHLVRRRGQEARLRCSPMKGHSHVYWYRQLPEEGLKFMVYLQKENIIDESGMPKERFSAEFPKEGPSILRIQQVVRGDSAAYFCASSPLQGKGTEAFFGQGTRLTVV.

This clone appeared once. The same CDR3 also results from other DNA sequences found in this sample. The rearrangement joins TRBV13 to TRBJ2-2, with TRBD2 matching over 12 bases. The trim removed 6 bases at V and 3 bases at J, leaving 17 bases unmatched. CDR1 and CDR2 (germline): PRHDT, FYEKMQ (reference sequence). This CDR3 has 20 amino acids. The CDR3 nucleotides are TGTGCCAGCAGTCCCCCCGGTCCCGCTAGCGGGGGGGCCTACACCGGGGAGCTGTTTTTT. Its translation: CASSPPGPASGGAYTGELFF.

The chain carries TRBV30 and TRBJ2-2; D may be TRBD1 (7 bases). CDR3 length equals 17 residues. The V end was cut by 4 bases, the J end by 3 bases, with 21 bases between. Per germline, CDR1 GTSNPN and CDR2 SVGIG (reference sequence). The CDR3 nucleotides are TGTGCCTGGAATCCCGCGTCGGGCAGGGGGGACACCGGGGAGCTGTTTTTT. Its translation is CAWNPASGRGDTGELFF.

The rearrangement links TRBV19 to TRBJ1-2, with TRBD1 as a possible D gene (6 bases). Trimming left V 8 bases short and J 5 bases short, with 12 bases between. The CDR3 covers 12 residues. The V gene's germline CDR1 is LNHDA and CDR2 SQIVND (reference sequence). CDR3 sequence: CASVRGGYGYTF. As DNA, the CDR3 is TGTGCCAGTGTGAGAGGGGGTTATGGCTACACCTTC.

This chain connects TRBV7-6 to TRBJ2-7; TRBD2 aligns across 10 bases. The CDR3 has 15 residues. J was trimmed by 6 bases and V by 1 base; bases with no gene match: 6. Per germline, CDR1 SGHVS and CDR2 FNYEAQ. The CDR3 reads CASSLGLAGAGEQYF. DNA for the CDR3: TGTGCCAGCAGCTTAGGGCTAGCGGGAGCGGGCGAGCAGTACTTC.

This chain joins TRBV9 and TRBJ1-1; 9 bases map to TRBD1. The CDR3 covers 15 residues. J gave up 6 bases and V 3 bases, and 9 bases lay outside the gene matches. Germline loops: CDR1 SGDLS, CDR2 YYNGEE. The chain's CDR3 is CASSGTGTGHSEAFF. The CDR3 DNA reads as TGTGCCAGCAGCGGAACCGGGACAGGGCATTCTGAAGCTTTCTTT.

This rearrangement joins TRBV9 to TRBJ1-1; tentative D call: TRBD1 (5 bases). Deletions cut 4 bases from V and 0 bases from J, with 19 bases between. CDR3 length equals 17 residues. Germline V CDR1 and CDR2: SGDLS, YYNGEE. The CDR3 sequence is CASSPRETTVMNTEAFF. DNA of the CDR3: TGTGCCAGCAGCCCCCGGGAGACGACAGTCATGAACACTGAAGCTTTCTTT.

The chain employs TRBV11-2 and TRBJ2-7; maybe TRBD1 (6 bases). The CDR3 totals 17 residues. The germline V gene has CDR1 SGHAT and CDR2 FQNNGV. With 4 bases removed from V and 2 bases from J, the gap between germline ends came to 21 bases. For the CDR3, the DNA is TGTGCCAGCAGCTCCTATAAATCGGGACACCTAGCCTACGAGCAGTACTTC. Amino acids: CASSSYKSGHLAYEQYF.

The chain has TRBV6-4 and TRBJ2-1, with 9 bases aligning to TRBD2. This CDR3 has 17 amino acids. Germline V lookup: CDR1 MRHNA, CDR2 SNTAGT. V gave up 3 bases and J gave up 8 bases; unmatched junction bases: 14. In DNA, the CDR3 is TGTGCCAGCAGTGAATACCCCTTGGGGACTAGCTGGGATGAGCAGTTCTTC. This translates into CASSEYPLGTSWDEQFF.

The chain uses TRBV10-3 and TRBJ2-1; the D gene is possibly TRBD2 (6 bases). Germline CDR1 is ENHRY and CDR2 is SYGVKD. This CDR3 is built from 14 residues. Trimming took 11 bases from V and 1 from J, leaving 15 bases between them. CDR3: CASIGGESYNEQFF. CDR3 DNA: TGTGCCTCCATCGGAGGGGAATCCTACAATGAGCAGTTCTTC.

The gene calls are TRBV6-1 and TRBJ1-1, with D unresolved. The CDR3 is made up of 15 amino acids. Germline V gene lookup returns CDR1 MNHNS and CDR2 SASEGT. Trimming shortened V by 5 bases and J by 1 base, and 14 bases separated the two germline ends. The CDR3 here is CASSKDYAGNTEAFF. The CDR3 nucleotides are TGTGCCAGCAGTAAGGATTATGCGGGGAACACTGAAGCTTTCTTT.

The chain couples TRBV30 to TRBJ1-5, with 7 bases lining up with TRBD1. V was pared by 0 bases and J by 6 bases, with 5 bases of the junction left unmatched. Germline V gives CDR1 GTSNPN, CDR2 SVGIG (reference sequence). This CDR3 comprises 14 residues. The CDR3 nucleotides are TGTGCCTGGAGTGTAGCCAGGGGGAGTCAGCCCCAGCATTTT. Amino acid sequence: CAWSVARGSQPQHF.

V is TRBV6-5 and J is TRBJ1-5, with D tentatively TRBD1 (6 bases). Trimming removed 2 bases at V and 0 bases at J, with 11 bases between. Germline V CDR1 and CDR2: MNHEY, SVGAGI. The CDR3 has 16 amino acids. CDR3 sequence reads: CASSYEPRGSNQPQHF. The CDR3 bases are TGTGCCAGCAGTTACGAACCCAGGGGTAGCAATCAGCCCCAGCATTTT.

The chain carries TRBV30 and TRBJ2-3; a weak D match, TRBD2 (5 bases). In germline, CDR1 is GTSNPN, CDR2 SVGIG (reference sequence). V was shortened by 5 bases and J by 0 bases, with 12 bases between the two germline ends. CDR3 length: 14 amino acids. The CDR3 DNA reads TGTGCCTGGGATCCGGGGTCTAGCACAGATACGCAGTATTTT. Translating it yields CAWDPGSSTDTQYF.

This clone was counted once. J is TRBJ2-3 and V is TRBV9; D uncertain. CDR1 and CDR2 from the germline V gene are SGDLS and YYNGEE. Trimming shortened V by 3 bases and J by 2 bases, and 10 bases separated the two germline ends. The CDR3 sequence is 14 residues long. The CDR3 DNA follows: TGTGCCAGCAGCGCCGCTCGAGCCACAGATACGCAGTATTTT. Protein product: CASSAARATDTQYF.

The chain links TRBV6-5 to TRBJ1-5, with a weak D call TRBD1 (6 bases). The V gene's germline CDR1 is MNHEY and CDR2 SVGAGI. This CDR3 region has 13 residues. The germline V and J ends were trimmed by 7 bases and 0 bases, with 7 bases remaining between them. The CDR3, as DNA: TGTGCCAGCAAAGGGGGTAGCAATCAGCCCCAGCATTTT. This encodes CASKGGSNQPQHF.

This chain connects TRBV7-3 to TRBJ2-3, with 8 bases lining up with TRBD2. The V gene's germline CDR1 is SGHTA and CDR2 FQGTGA. The CDR3 has 17 residues. The V gene end was trimmed by 1 base and the J gene end by 5 bases; junction bases not matched to a gene: 11. This CDR3 is CASSLIGGSGSGDTQYF. The CDR3 DNA follows: TGTGCCAGCAGCTTAATCGGGGGGAGCGGGAGCGGAGATACGCAGTATTTT.

The CDR3 DNA is TGCGCCAGCAGCCAACAAGGAATAGCGGGGAACACCGGGGAGCTGTTTTTT. Its protein is CASSQQGIAGNTGELFF. This chain links TRBV4-1 with TRBJ2-2; 7 bases agree with TRBD2. Losses at the gene ends were 2 bases for V and 1 base for J; bases not matched to a gene: 7. The CDR3 covers 17 residues. Germline V CDR1 and CDR2: MGHRA, YSYEKL.

This clone was counted a few times. The chain combines TRBV19 with TRBJ2-6; D perhaps matches TRBD2 (6 bases). V lost 4 bases, J lost 0 bases, and 16 bases lay in between. CDR1 is LNHDA, CDR2 SQIVND, per germline (reference sequence). The CDR3 contains 18 residues. Here the CDR3 DNA reads TGTGCCAGTAGTAGGAGGGACCCTGGTTACTCTGGGGCCAACGTCCTGACTTTC. Protein: CASSRRDPGYSGANVLTF.

The rearrangement joins TRBV10-3 to TRBJ1-1; D gene uncertain. The CDR3 runs 14 residues. Per germline, CDR1 ENHRY and CDR2 SYGVKD. Between the trimmed V and J ends, which lost 2 bases and 10 bases, there was a span of 17 bases. The CDR3 bases are TGTGCCATCAGTGAGCCTCAGGCCGGGATGGGAGCTTTCTTT. It is translated as CAISEPQAGMGAFF.

The chain has TRBV5-1 and TRBJ2-1; perhaps TRBD1 as D (6 bases). The CDR3 extends over 15 amino acids. V was cut by 2 bases and J by 4 bases, with 13 bases left in between. Germline V gives CDR1 SGHRS, CDR2 YFSETQ. DNA of the CDR3: TGCGCCAGCAGCTTAGGGGGACGGCAGTACAATGAGCAGTTCTTC. Translating gives CASSLGGRQYNEQFF.

This sequence joins TRBV30 and TRBJ2-1; 7 bases line up with TRBD2. Germline loops: CDR1 GTSNPN, CDR2 SVGIG (reference sequence). Germline trimming cut 0 bases from V and 6 bases from J; bases unmatched to any gene: 2. The CDR3 is made up of 13 amino acids. In DNA form, the CDR3 reads TGTGCCTGGAGTGTAGGCGGGAGCAATGAGCAGTTCTTC. Residues: CAWSVGGSNEQFF.

This chain links TRBV5-5 with TRBJ1-3, with D tentatively TRBD1 (6 bases). The germline CDR1 and CDR2 sequences are SGHKS and YYEKEE (reference sequence). Trimming shortened V by 3 bases and J by 3 bases, and 16 bases separated the two germline ends. The CDR3 is 16 amino acids. As DNA, the CDR3 is TGTGCCAGCAGCTCCGGACAGCCGAGACTTGGAAACACCATATATTTT. Its protein is CASSSGQPRLGNTIYF.

This clone appeared once. The chain joins TRBV27 to TRBJ1-4; weak D call: TRBD1 (6 bases). The germline CDR1 and CDR2 sequences are MNHEY and SMNVEV (reference sequence). The CDR3 runs to 15 residues. Trimming pared 2 bases from V and 4 bases from J, leaving 11 bases between. CDR3 DNA sequence: TGTGCCAGCAGTTTAGGGGGCGCTGATAATGAAAAACTGTTTTTT. Translated, it gives CASSLGGADNEKLFF.

This chain links TRBV7-9 with TRBJ1-3, with D uncertain. In germline, CDR1 is SEHNR, CDR2 FQNEAQ (reference sequence). The CDR3 length is 14 residues. V lost 3 bases and J 0 bases, leaving 6 bases between the germline ends. Here the CDR3 DNA reads TGTGCCAGCAGCTTCCTGGCCTCTGGAAACACCATATATTTT. This gives the protein CASSFLASGNTIYF.

The chain recombines TRBV19 with TRBJ2-1, with TRBD1 as a possible D gene (6 bases). The V gene's germline CDR1 is LNHDA and CDR2 SQIVND (reference sequence). This CDR3 is built from 13 residues. V lost 5 bases to trimming and J lost 14 bases, with 19 bases between them. CDR3 in DNA: TGTGCCAGTAGTGAAGGGAACAGGGATGCGAAGTTCTTC. Protein: CASSEGNRDAKFF.